The rows below give T cell receptor beta chains drawn from one sample of a study of cytomegalovirus exposure and HLA in healthy donors. Sequenced by immunoSEQ multiplex PCR; TCRdb stores in-frame clones only, minus some. The table includes about 98,000 clones, approximately 94% detected once. Sequenced: PBMCs. Receptor source: a woman aged 18-30 years in good health and CMV-seronegative. CDR3s include the opening cysteine and the closing phenylalanine or tryptophan. D genes are given only for firm matches. Some rows mark clone size as missing; the rest say once, few, many or name a class of expanded clone.

clone_size: NA
d_call: TRBD1
j_call: TRBJ1-6
v_call: TRBV5-4
cdr3_aa: CASSHRDSNSPLHF
cdr3_nt: TGTGCCAGCAGCCACCGGGACAGTAATTCACCCCTCCACTTT

clone_size: NA
d_call: TRBD2
j_call: TRBJ2-7
v_call: TRBV10-3
cdr3_aa: CAISERAGGLVYEQYF
cdr3_nt: TGTGCCATCAGTGAGCGAGCGGGAGGGTTAGTCTACGAGCAGTACTTC

clone_size: NA
d_call: NA
j_call: TRBJ1-2
v_call: TRBV27
cdr3_aa: CASSLNRRGTYGYTF
cdr3_nt: TGTGCCAGCAGCCTAAACAGACGGGGAACATATGGCTACACCTTC

clone_size: NA
d_call: TRBD1
j_call: TRBJ2-2
v_call: TRBV7-6
cdr3_aa: CASSLIISGTGGSTGELFF
cdr3_nt: TGTGCCAGCAGCTTAATTATAAGCGGGACAGGGGGCTCCACCGGGGAGCTGTTTTTT

clone_size: NA
d_call: TRBD1
j_call: TRBJ2-7
v_call: TRBV9
cdr3_aa: CASSVGGTGIYEQYF
cdr3_nt: TGTGCCAGCAGCGTAGGAGGGACAGGTATCTACGAGCAGTACTTC

clone_size: NA
d_call: TRBD2
j_call: TRBJ2-1
v_call: TRBV9
cdr3_aa: CASSPWVGGSGVNEQFF
cdr3_nt: TGTGCCAGCAGCCCCTGGGTCGGCGGGAGTGGGGTCAATGAGCAGTTCTTC

clone_size: NA
d_call: NA
j_call: TRBJ1-2
v_call: TRBV9
cdr3_aa: CASSVQGSGYTF
cdr3_nt: TGTGCCAGCAGCGTTCAGGGATCCGGCTACACCTTC

clone_size: NA
d_call: NA
j_call: TRBJ2-7
v_call: TRBV4-2
cdr3_aa: CASSQDQPRGSYEQYF
cdr3_nt: TGTGCCAGCAGCCAAGATCAGCCCAGGGGATCCTACGAGCAGTACTTC

clone_size: NA
d_call: NA
j_call: TRBJ2-7
v_call: TRBV6-5
cdr3_aa: CASRRDGSYEQYF
cdr3_nt: TGTGCCAGCAGGCGGGACGGATCCTACGAGCAGTACTTC

clone_size: NA
d_call: NA
j_call: TRBJ2-2
v_call: TRBV30
cdr3_aa: CAWSVKRMGGELFF
cdr3_nt: TGTGCCTGGAGTGTAAAGCGGATGGGCGGGGAGCTGTTTTTT

clone_size: NA
d_call: TRBD2
j_call: TRBJ2-7
v_call: TRBV28
cdr3_aa: CASRGLAGKYEQYF
cdr3_nt: TGTGCCAGCAGGGGACTAGCGGGGAAGTACGAGCAGTACTTC

clone_size: NA
d_call: NA
j_call: TRBJ1-2
v_call: TRBV5-4
cdr3_aa: CASSLEGDGYTF
cdr3_nt: TGTGCCAGCAGCTTGGAGGGGGATGGCTACACCTTC

clone_size: NA
d_call: TRBD2
j_call: TRBJ2-7
v_call: TRBV5-1
cdr3_aa: CASSPRGIAGVGRYEQYF
cdr3_nt: TGCGCCAGCAGCCCGAGGGGGATAGCGGGAGTTGGGCGGTACGAGCAGTACTTC

clone_size: once
d_call: NA
j_call: TRBJ2-3
v_call: TRBV6-1
cdr3_aa: CASSEAEAFTQYF
cdr3_nt: TGTGCCAGCAGTGAAGCAGAGGCCTTTACGCAGTATTTT

clone_size: NA
d_call: TRBD1
j_call: TRBJ2-3
v_call: TRBV25-1
cdr3_aa: CASSRQGHRADTQYF
cdr3_nt: TGTGCCAGCAGCCGACAGGGGCATAGGGCAGATACGCAGTATTTT

clone_size: NA
d_call: NA
j_call: TRBJ2-3
v_call: TRBV30
cdr3_aa: CAWNFLVDPLSTDTQYF
cdr3_nt: TGTGCCTGGAATTTCCTCGTAGATCCTTTAAGCACAGATACGCAGTATTTT

clone_size: few
d_call: TRBD1
j_call: TRBJ1-2
v_call: TRBV5-6
cdr3_aa: CASSSGGGYGYTF
cdr3_nt: TGTGCCAGCAGTTCAGGGGGCGGCTATGGCTACACCTTC

clone_size: NA
d_call: TRBD2
j_call: TRBJ2-1
v_call: TRBV7-2
cdr3_aa: CASSLGQRGYNEQFF
cdr3_nt: TGTGCCAGCAGCCTCGGGCAGCGGGGGTACAATGAGCAGTTCTTC

clone_size: NA
d_call: TRBD2
j_call: TRBJ2-7
v_call: TRBV28
cdr3_aa: CASSTSGTSGRYEQYF
cdr3_nt: TGTGCCAGCAGCACCTCAGGGACTAGCGGTAGGTACGAGCAGTACTTC

clone_size: NA
d_call: TRBD1
j_call: TRBJ2-1
v_call: TRBV5-1
cdr3_aa: CASSLVPGQGNEQFF
cdr3_nt: TGCGCCAGCAGCTTGGTCCCGGGACAGGGGAATGAGCAGTTCTTC

clone_size: once
d_call: NA
j_call: TRBJ2-3
v_call: TRBV6-4
cdr3_aa: CASSVEGSGAPTDTQYF
cdr3_nt: TGTGCCAGCAGTGTAGAGGGGTCAGGGGCGCCCACAGATACGCAGTATTTT

clone_size: NA
d_call: NA
j_call: TRBJ1-2
v_call: TRBV20-1
cdr3_aa: CSARDSVF
cdr3_nt: TGCAGTGCTAGAGATTCAGTTTTC

clone_size: NA
d_call: NA
j_call: TRBJ1-4
v_call: TRBV6-6
cdr3_aa: CASSLSEKLFF
cdr3_nt: TGTGCCAGCAGTCTAAGTGAAAAACTGTTTTTT

clone_size: NA
d_call: TRBD2
j_call: TRBJ2-3
v_call: TRBV15
cdr3_aa: CATRTGLAGERVRADTQYF
cdr3_nt: TGTGCCACCAGAACAGGACTAGCGGGAGAGAGGGTCAGGGCAGATACGCAGTATTTT

clone_size: NA
d_call: NA
j_call: TRBJ2-1
v_call: TRBV21-1
cdr3_aa: CASPGTRYQSSYNEQFF
cdr3_nt: TGTGCCAGCCCCGGGACTAGGTACCAAAGCTCCTACAATGAGCAGTTCTTC

clone_size: NA
d_call: TRBD1
j_call: TRBJ1-1
v_call: TRBV28
cdr3_aa: CASSSGGFENTEAFF
cdr3_nt: TGTGCCAGCAGTTCAGGGGGATTCGAGAACACTGAAGCTTTCTTT

clone_size: NA
d_call: NA
j_call: TRBJ1-5
v_call: TRBV19
cdr3_aa: CASSLRGGAGQPQHF
cdr3_nt: TGTGCCAGTAGCCTAAGGGGGGGCGCGGGGCAGCCCCAGCATTTT

clone_size: NA
d_call: NA
j_call: TRBJ2-7
v_call: TRBV5-1
cdr3_aa: CASSLFSSSYEQYF
cdr3_nt: TGCGCCAGCAGCTTGTTCTCCAGCTCCTACGAGCAGTACTTC

clone_size: NA
d_call: NA
j_call: TRBJ1-1
v_call: TRBV9
cdr3_aa: CASSVAVSVGGTEAFF
cdr3_nt: TGTGCCAGCAGCGTAGCAGTGAGTGTCGGAGGGACTGAAGCTTTCTTT

clone_size: NA
d_call: NA
j_call: TRBJ1-4
v_call: TRBV5-6
cdr3_aa: CASSPKSGGGNEKLFF
cdr3_nt: TGTGCCAGCAGCCCCAAGAGCGGGGGGGGAAATGAAAAACTGTTTTTT

clone_size: NA
d_call: NA
j_call: TRBJ1-5
v_call: TRBV6-5
cdr3_aa: CASSYGGNQPQHF
cdr3_nt: TGTGCCAGCAGTTACGGAGGAAATCAGCCCCAGCATTTT

clone_size: once
d_call: NA
j_call: TRBJ2-3
v_call: TRBV2
cdr3_aa: CASSDIGGSSGDTQYF
cdr3_nt: TGTGCCAGCAGTGATATAGGCGGATCTTCCGGAGATACGCAGTATTTT

clone_size: NA
d_call: TRBD2
j_call: TRBJ2-3
v_call: TRBV2
cdr3_aa: CASPGGADTQYF
cdr3_nt: TGTGCCAGCCCCGGGGGGGCAGATACGCAGTATTTT

clone_size: NA
d_call: NA
j_call: TRBJ1-5
v_call: TRBV12-5
cdr3_aa: CASGLGLQGLSNQPQHF
cdr3_nt: TGTGCTAGTGGTTTGGGGTTACAGGGCCTTAGCAATCAGCCCCAGCATTTT

clone_size: NA
d_call: NA
j_call: TRBJ2-3
v_call: TRBV2
cdr3_aa: CASSAISTDTQYF
cdr3_nt: TGTGCCAGCAGTGCTATTTCTACAGATACGCAGTATTTT

clone_size: NA
d_call: TRBD2
j_call: TRBJ2-7
v_call: TRBV5-1
cdr3_aa: CASSLAGGTSDEQYF
cdr3_nt: TGCGCCAGCAGCTTAGCGGGAGGGACTAGCGACGAGCAGTACTTC

clone_size: NA
d_call: NA
j_call: TRBJ2-4
v_call: TRBV5-1
cdr3_aa: CASSLVLAGGIQYF
cdr3_nt: TGCGCCAGCAGCTTGGTACTAGCAGGGGGGATTCAGTACTTC

clone_size: NA
d_call: TRBD1
j_call: TRBJ2-1
v_call: TRBV10-3
cdr3_aa: CAISEENRGSYNEQFF
cdr3_nt: TGTGCCATCAGTGAGGAAAACAGGGGATCCTACAATGAGCAGTTCTTC

clone_size: NA
d_call: TRBD2
j_call: TRBJ2-7
v_call: TRBV4-3
cdr3_aa: CASSQDYGSGGYEQYF
cdr3_nt: TGCGCCAGCAGCCAAGATTATGGGAGCGGGGGCTACGAGCAGTACTTC

clone_size: NA
d_call: TRBD1
j_call: TRBJ2-5
v_call: TRBV4-1
cdr3_aa: CASSGRQGEAKETQYF
cdr3_nt: TGCGCCAGCAGCGGACGACAGGGGGAAGCCAAAGAGACCCAGTACTTC

clone_size: NA
d_call: TRBD2
j_call: TRBJ2-3
v_call: TRBV6-1
cdr3_aa: CASSEAGGGAPDTQYF
cdr3_nt: TGTGCCAGCAGTGAAGCGGGCGGGGGGGCGCCAGATACGCAGTATTTT

clone_size: NA
d_call: NA
j_call: TRBJ2-5
v_call: TRBV19
cdr3_aa: CATTQGWGETQYF
cdr3_nt: TGTGCCACCACACAGGGTTGGGGAGAGACCCAGTACTTC

clone_size: NA
d_call: TRBD1
j_call: TRBJ1-3
v_call: TRBV5-6
cdr3_aa: CASSSLPGTGFGNTIYF
cdr3_nt: TGTGCCAGCAGCTCGCTACCCGGGACAGGCTTTGGAAACACCATATATTTT

clone_size: NA
d_call: NA
j_call: TRBJ2-7
v_call: TRBV7-2
cdr3_aa: CASSNYYEQYF
cdr3_nt: TGTGCCAGCAGCAATTATTACGAGCAGTACTTC

clone_size: NA
d_call: NA
j_call: TRBJ2-1
v_call: TRBV4-1
cdr3_aa: CASSQDREEGYNEQFF
cdr3_nt: TGCGCCAGCAGCCAAGATCGCGAGGAGGGATACAATGAGCAGTTCTTC

clone_size: NA
d_call: NA
j_call: TRBJ2-1
v_call: TRBV18
cdr3_aa: CASSPRRDEQFF
cdr3_nt: TGTGCCAGCTCACCTCGTCGCGATGAGCAGTTCTTC

clone_size: NA
d_call: TRBD1
j_call: TRBJ1-6
v_call: TRBV5-5
cdr3_aa: CASSLIRTGGNSPLHF
cdr3_nt: TGTGCCAGCAGCTTGATCCGGACAGGGGGCAATTCACCCCTCCACTTT

clone_size: NA
d_call: NA
j_call: TRBJ2-7
v_call: TRBV18
cdr3_aa: CASSPSGALEQYF
cdr3_nt: TGTGCCAGCTCACCATCAGGGGCCCTGGAGCAGTACTTC

clone_size: NA
d_call: NA
j_call: TRBJ2-7
v_call: TRBV4-1
cdr3_aa: CASSQGRGGNYEQYF
cdr3_nt: TGCGCCAGCAGCCAAGGGCGGGGCGGAAACTACGAGCAGTACTTC

clone_size: NA
d_call: NA
j_call: TRBJ1-2
v_call: TRBV29-1
cdr3_aa: CSVEGLKGQEGYGYTF
cdr3_nt: TGCAGCGTTGAGGGTCTGAAGGGGCAGGAAGGTTATGGCTACACCTTC

clone_size: NA
d_call: TRBD1
j_call: TRBJ2-3
v_call: TRBV6-4
cdr3_aa: CASSVAGTGGADTQYF
cdr3_nt: TGTGCCAGCAGTGTAGCCGGGACAGGGGGCGCAGATACGCAGTATTTT

clone_size: NA
d_call: NA
j_call: TRBJ2-1
v_call: TRBV4-3
cdr3_aa: CASSQDGPNEQFF
cdr3_nt: TGCGCCAGCAGCCAAGATGGGCCGAATGAGCAGTTCTTC

clone_size: few
d_call: TRBD1
j_call: TRBJ1-4
v_call: TRBV5-8
cdr3_aa: CASSLTRTGLHEKLFF
cdr3_nt: TGTGCCAGCAGCCTAACCCGGACAGGGCTTCATGAAAAACTGTTTTTT

clone_size: NA
d_call: TRBD1
j_call: TRBJ2-7
v_call: TRBV12-5
cdr3_aa: CASGLASRDRSEQYF
cdr3_nt: TGTGCTAGTGGTTTGGCGTCCCGGGACAGGTCCGAGCAGTACTTC

clone_size: NA
d_call: TRBD2
j_call: TRBJ2-7
v_call: TRBV19
cdr3_aa: CASSPTGTSTYEQYF
cdr3_nt: TGTGCCAGTAGTCCGACCGGGACTAGCACCTACGAGCAGTACTTC